The 28 T cell receptor beta chains below come from one sample, sequenced in a study of graft-versus-host responses after intestinal transplantation. Here immunoSEQ multiplex PCR was the method, and the copy in TCRdb shows in-frame clones only, minus some. In the table there are tens of thousands of clones, around 91% of which are singletons. The material was PBMCs, obtained less than 130 days after intestinal transplantation. These receptors were collected from a human patient who received an intestinal transplant, so some T cells may come from the graft donor.

The chain links TRBV2 to TRBJ1-4; TRBD1 might be the D (5 bases). The CDR3 runs 18 residues. The germline V and J ends were trimmed by 7 bases and 8 bases, with 29 bases remaining between them. Germline assignment: CDR1 SNHLY and CDR2 FYNNEI. This CDR3 reads CASMGGETDRRTVEKLFF. In nucleotides, the CDR3 is TGTGCCAGCATGGGCGGGGAGACAGACCGACGAACTGTAGAAAAACTGTTTTTT.

This rearrangement joins TRBV27 to TRBJ2-7; unclear D gene. CDR1 is MNHEY, CDR2 SMNVEV, per germline (reference sequence). The V and J ends lost 3 bases and 3 bases respectively, with 12 bases between them. The CDR3 sequence is 14 residues long. The CDR3 DNA sequence: TGTGCCAGCAGTTTCGGGTCGGGTTTCTACGAGCAGTACTTC. It is translated as CASSFGSGFYEQYF.

This clone was observed once. The genes are TRBV19 and TRBJ2-3; possibly TRBD2 for D (5 bases). CDR3 length: 17 residues. The germline V gene has CDR1 LNHDA and CDR2 SQIVND (reference sequence). Trimming pared 3 bases from V and 5 bases from J, leaving 21 bases between. The CDR3 bases are TGTGCCAGTAGTATTTTTGTGGGAGTGCTTTCTGGAGATACGCAGTATTTT. Protein product: CASSIFVGVLSGDTQYF.

The V gene is TRBV30, the J gene TRBJ2-1; 8 bases line up with TRBD2. CDR1 is GTSNPN and CDR2 is SVGIG in the germline V gene (reference sequence). The CDR3 runs to 16 residues. The V segment lost 8 bases and the J segment 0 bases; nucleotides outside the gene matches: 12. The CDR3 loop reads CASGLAGAPSYNEQFF. The DNA of the CDR3 is TGTGCCAGCGGTCTAGCGGGTGCCCCCTCCTACAATGAGCAGTTCTTC. The full variable domain, completed using reference TRBV30 and TRBJ2-1, is SQTIHQWPATLVQPVGSPLSLECTVEGTSNPNLYWYRQAAGRGLQLLFYSVGIGQISSEVPQNLSASRPQDRQFILSSKKLLLSDSGFYLCASGLAGAPSYNEQFFGPGTRLTVL.

This clone appeared a single time. The J gene is TRBJ2-7, the V gene TRBV5-6; D is unclear. Trimming shortened V by 2 bases and J by 5 bases, and 11 bases separated the two germline ends. Germline V gene sequence: CDR1 SGHDT, CDR2 YYEEEE. The CDR3 runs to 13 residues. The CDR3 protein is CASSFSWTDEQYF. CDR3 nucleotides: TGTGCCAGCAGCTTTAGCTGGACGGACGAGCAGTACTTC.

V gene TRBV10-3 combines with J gene TRBJ1-2; D gene ambiguous. V lost 3 bases and J lost 4, with 12 bases in between. Germline loops: CDR1 ENHRY, CDR2 SYGVKD. The CDR3 has 14 residues. The CDR3 spells CAISEGPDGYGYTF. In DNA, the CDR3 is TGTGCCATCAGTGAAGGCCCTGACGGCTATGGCTACACCTTC.

The gene calls are TRBV27 and TRBJ1-2; 7 bases fit TRBD1. The CDR3 loop spans 14 amino acids. V shed 0 bases and J 6 bases; nucleotides not matched to a gene: 4. The germline V gene encodes CDR1 MNHEY and CDR2 SMNVEV (reference sequence). The CDR3: CASSLSGGFNGYTF. CDR3 coding DNA: TGTGCCAGCAGTTTATCAGGGGGCTTTAATGGCTACACCTTC.

The gene calls are TRBV4-1 and TRBJ2-2; D gene unclear. CDR3 size: 14 residues. The germline gives CDR1 MGHRA, CDR2 YSYEKL. With 0 bases removed from V and 4 bases from J, the gap between germline ends came to 6 bases. The CDR3 sequence is CASSQDLPTGELFF. CDR3 in DNA: TGCGCCAGCAGCCAAGATCTCCCCACCGGGGAGCTGTTTTTT.

The rearrangement links TRBV6-1 to TRBJ1-3; possibly TRBD1 for D (5 bases). The CDR3 has 15 residues. The germline CDR1 and CDR2 sequences are MNHNS and SASEGT. The V end was cut by 7 bases, the J end by 0 bases, with 13 bases between. The CDR3 bases are TGTGCCAGCACGCTGGCCGGGACCTCTGGAAACACCATATATTTT. It encodes CASTLAGTSGNTIYF.

The chain carries TRBV7-2 and TRBJ2-3; the D is unclear. This CDR3 spans 12 amino acids. Germline values: CDR1 SGHTA, CDR2 FQGNSA. V dropped 3 bases and J dropped 6 bases, with 7 bases sitting between them. The CDR3 DNA is TGTGCCAGCAGCTTCCATTTGGATACGCAGTATTTT. This translates into CASSFHLDTQYF.

This clone appeared a single time. This chain uses TRBV19 with TRBJ2-5; D is undetermined. This CDR3 comprises 14 residues. Germline CDR1 is LNHDA and CDR2 is SQIVND (reference sequence). The V end lost 3 bases, the J end lost 1 base, and 9 bases lay between the germline ends. In DNA form, the CDR3 reads TGTGCCAGTAGTATCGCATCGTCCCAAGAGACCCAGTACTTC. Its protein product is CASSIASSQETQYF.

The count of this clone is one. The rearrangement links TRBV19 to TRBJ2-1; 7 bases are shared with TRBD2. The CDR3 has 15 amino acids. Trimming at V came to 5 bases and at J to 4 bases, leaving 8 bases not matched to a gene. Germline-derived CDR1 and CDR2 are LNHDA and SQIVND (reference sequence). The DNA for the CDR3 is TGTGCCAGTAGTGCTAGCGGCATGGGATACAATGAGCAGTTCTTC. Its translation: CASSASGMGYNEQFF.

The rearrangement links TRBV9 to TRBJ2-5; 9 bases are a match to TRBD1. The germline V gene encodes CDR1 SGDLS and CDR2 YYNGEE. The V and J ends lost 4 bases and 5 bases, in that order; junction bases with no gene match: 9. CDR3 length equals 15 residues. CDR3 coding DNA: TGTGCCAGCAGCATCGGGACAGGGCCAGGGGAGACCCAGTACTTC. Amino acids: CASSIGTGPGETQYF.

The chain has TRBV15 and TRBJ2-2; possible D gene TRBD2, 5 bases. Trimming pared 0 bases from V and 5 bases from J, leaving 13 bases between. The CDR3 is made up of 16 amino acids. The germline V gene encodes CDR1 LNHNV and CDR2 YYDKDF (reference sequence). CDR3: CATSRDGPTGTGELFF. The CDR3 nucleotides read TGTGCCACCAGCAGAGATGGCCCCACGGGAACCGGGGAGCTGTTTTTT.

V usage is TRBV4-2 and J usage is TRBJ2-2, with 9 bases matching TRBD2. The CDR3 is 15 amino acids. Per germline, CDR1 LGHNA and CDR2 YNFKEQ. V lost 1 base, J lost 3 bases, and 0 bases stayed unmatched. CDR3 DNA sequence: TGTGCCAGCAGCCAAGCTAGCGGGGACACCGGGGAGCTGTTTTTT. Its translation is CASSQASGDTGELFF.

The chain employs TRBV5-1 and TRBJ2-7, with 9 bases fitting TRBD1. The V gene's germline CDR1 is SGHRS and CDR2 YFSETQ. V lost 0 bases to trimming and J lost 6 bases; unmatched junction nucleotides: 7. CDR3 length: 15 amino acids. CDR3 residues: CASSLAGTGLPEQYF. The CDR3 DNA sequence: TGCGCCAGCAGCTTGGCCGGGACAGGGTTGCCCGAGCAGTACTTC.

V gene TRBV10-2 combines with J gene TRBJ2-7; TRBD2 matches at 9 bases. Germline CDR1 reads WSHSY; CDR2 reads SAAADI. Germline trimming cut 3 bases from V and 4 bases from J; bases unmatched to any gene: 4. CDR3 length: 14 amino acids. CDR3 sequence (DNA): TGCGCCAGCAGTGACATGGCGGGAGGGTACGAGCAGTACTTC. It yields the protein CASSDMAGGYEQYF.

This chain joins TRBV7-9 and TRBJ2-2; the D gene is possibly TRBD1 (6 bases). The CDR3 covers 18 residues. The V end lost 1 base, the J end lost 4 bases, and 19 bases lay between the germline ends. Germline values: CDR1 SEHNR, CDR2 FQNEAQ (reference sequence). The CDR3 sequence is CASSLDRWGRGATGELFF. CDR3 nucleotides: TGTGCCAGCAGCTTAGATCGTTGGGGCAGGGGTGCCACCGGGGAGCTGTTTTTT.

This clone was recorded once. The gene calls are TRBV7-2 and TRBJ2-3; D is undetermined. The CDR3 has 14 amino acids. Trimming cost V 4 bases and J 4 bases, with 12 bases left between them. The germline gives CDR1 SGHTA, CDR2 FQGNSA. In DNA form, the CDR3 reads TGTGCCAGCAGCTACCGACAATACTCAGATACGCAGTATTTT. Residues: CASSYRQYSDTQYF.

CDR3 bases: TGCGCCAGCAGCTTACTAGCGGGCTACGAGCAGTACTTC. This codes for CASSLLAGYEQYF. V gene TRBV5-1 combines with J gene TRBJ2-7; 9 bases match TRBD2. J was trimmed by 3 bases and V by 2 bases; bases with no gene match: 0. In germline, CDR1 is SGHRS, CDR2 YFSETQ. This CDR3 has 13 amino acids. Variable domain in full (rest from reference TRBV5-1 and TRBJ2-7): KAGVTQTPRYLIKTRGQQVTLSCSPISGHRSVSWYQQTPGQGLQFLFEYFSETQRNKGNFPGRFSGRQFSNSRSEMNVSTLELGDSALYLCASSLLAGYEQYFGPGTRLTVT.

The gene calls are TRBV2 and TRBJ2-1, with 14 bases aligning to TRBD2. The CDR3 contains 18 residues. V was pared by 10 bases and J by 3 bases, with 14 bases of the junction left unmatched. Germline CDR1 and CDR2: SNHLY and FYNNEI. The CDR3 DNA is TGTGCCACCTCCGGGAGACTAGCGGGGGGGACCGGCTACAATGAGCAGTTCTTC. It codes for CATSGRLAGGTGYNEQFF.

The chain uses TRBV6-5 and TRBJ1-5; possible D gene TRBD1, 5 bases. CDR3 length: 15 amino acids. Trimming left V 10 bases short and J 2 bases short, with 18 bases between. Looked up from germline, CDR1 is MNHEY and CDR2 is SVGAGI. CDR3 nucleotides: TGTGCCAACGGGGCCTCGGGAGGCGGCAATCAGCCCCAGCATTTT. Translating gives CANGASGGGNQPQHF.

The rearrangement uses TRBV2 and TRBJ2-7; maybe TRBD2 (5 bases). The V end was cut by 5 bases, the J end by 3 bases, with 11 bases between. The CDR3 is 13 amino acids. Germline lookup yields CDR1 SNHLY and CDR2 FYNNEI. The CDR3 region is CASSLGRDYEQYF. CDR3 sequence (DNA): TGTGCCAGCAGTCTCGGACGGGACTACGAGCAGTACTTC.

This chain joins TRBV5-4 and TRBJ2-5, with 8 bases identical to TRBD2. This CDR3 is built from 15 residues. V lost 0 bases, J lost 2 bases, and 3 bases stayed unmatched. The V gene's germline CDR1 is SGHNT and CDR2 YYREEE (reference sequence). The CDR3 spells CASSLVLAGQETQYF. DNA of the CDR3: TGTGCCAGCAGCTTGGTTTTAGCGGGACAAGAGACCCAGTACTTC.

This rearrangement joins TRBV7-2 to TRBJ2-1, with 15 bases identical to TRBD2. Trimming took 5 bases from V and 9 from J; bases not matched to a gene: 8. The CDR3 consists of 16 residues. From germline, CDR1 is SGHTA and CDR2 FQGNSA. The CDR3 DNA sequence: TGTGCCAGCAGCAAAACTCCGGGACTAGCGGGGGGTGAGCAGTTCTTC. Amino acid sequence: CASSKTPGLAGGEQFF. The complete variable domain, with remaining parts taken from reference TRBV7-2 and TRBJ2-1, reads GAGVSQSPSNKVTEKGKDVELRCDPISGHTALYWYRQSLGQGLEFLIYFQGNSAPDKSGLPSDRFSAERTGGSVSTLTIQRTQQEDSAVYLCASSKTPGLAGGEQFFGPGTRLTVL.

The chain couples TRBV2 to TRBJ2-7; 8 bases match TRBD2. Germline CDR1 is SNHLY and CDR2 is FYNNEI. The J segment lost 4 bases and the V segment lost 5 bases, leaving 10 bases of the junction unmatched. CDR3 length: 15 amino acids. Here the CDR3 DNA reads TGTGCCAGCAGTACCCGAGCGGGGGCGGGGTACGAGCAGTACTTC. Translating it yields CASSTRAGAGYEQYF.

The chain recombines TRBV7-9 with TRBJ2-3; D unclear. Germline assignment: CDR1 SEHNR and CDR2 FQNEAQ (reference sequence). Between the trimmed V and J ends, which lost 4 bases and 4 bases, there was a span of 6 bases. CDR3 length equals 12 residues. CDR3 sequence: CASSSRPDTQYF. CDR3 in DNA: TGTGCCAGCAGCTCCAGGCCAGATACGCAGTATTTT.

V usage is TRBV29-1 and J usage is TRBJ1-1, with D uncertain. The V end lost 3 bases, the J end lost 4 bases, and 6 bases lay between the germline ends. Germline V gene data show CDR1 as SQVTM and CDR2 as ANQGSEA. CDR3 size: 11 residues. DNA for the CDR3: TGCAGCGTTGATACGTTCACTGAAGCTTTCTTT. Translated, it gives CSVDTFTEAFF.